Below are 3 T cell receptor beta chains sequenced from a single sample in a study of blood T cells in healthy people across ages (dated by TCRdb to the mid-2010s). Libraries were prepared through 5' RACE. The reads were generated on an Illumina HiSeq 2500. A second PCR of roughly 6 to 11 cycles was performed with a sample-barcoded 5' primer and a J-beta primer mix. TCRdb's own reprocessing of the public reads used fastp at Q25 and MiXCR and kept productive beta chains. Duplicate CDR3 protein sequences are folded into a single record with the most common DNA and genes. The sample table lists more than 1.4 million distinct CDR3 sequences, 35% to 45% of them with a count of one. The ten top clones hold roughly 7.7% of the sample. Sequenced material: blood. Receptors originate from a woman younger than 30 in good health.

Comments on this clonotype: Likely a read error: the CDR3 ends without its conserved phenylalanine or tryptophan. The chain employs TRBV12-3 or TRBV12-4 and TRBJ1-2; D is undetermined. Trimming removed 6 bases from V and 7 bases from J, with 12 bases in between. The CDR3 sequence is 12 residues long. The CDR3 loop is CASSLRGGGYTL. The CDR3 DNA reads as TGTGCCAGCAGCCTCCGGGGAGGTGGCTACACCCTC.

The V gene is TRBV4-1, the J gene TRBJ1-2; tentative D call: TRBD1 (5 bases). This CDR3 comprises 17 residues. V dropped 1 base and J dropped 3 bases, with 18 bases sitting between them. The germline gives CDR1 MGHRA, CDR2 YSYEKL. The CDR3 is CASSQGLPSGYYYGYTF. The CDR3 coding sequence is TGCGCCAGCAGCCAAGGTCTCCCGTCAGGGTACTACTATGGCTACACCTTC.

The sample holds a few counts of this clonotype. The chain recombines TRBV4-1 with TRBJ2-7; D remains unclear. Germline V gene lookup returns CDR1 MGHRA and CDR2 YSYEKL. There are 17 residues in the CDR3. The ends were cut back, 0 bases at V and 0 bases at J, with 15 bases in the middle. The CDR3 sequence is CASSQEGSGISSYEQYF. CDR3 sequence (DNA): TGCGCCAGCAGCCAAGAAGGTTCGGGTATCAGCTCCTACGAGCAGTACTTC.